This T cell receptor beta chain was sequenced during a study of T cells after yellow fever vaccination. Study-wide background: Where fractions had low cell numbers, libraries were prepared from them with the SMART-Seq v4 Ultra Low Input RNA kit.

In the case of this clonotype: Antigen specificity is unknown.

Deletions cut 0 bases from V and 8 bases from J, with 13 bases between. This CDR3 is built from 14 residues. The germline gives CDR1 MGHRA, CDR2 YSYEKL. The 5'RACE template-switching step produced TCR cDNA and added a universal primer site and UMIs. TCRdb re-called the 5' RACE reads with MiXCR, one entry per CDR3 protein. Of approximately 130,000 distinct CDR3 sequences detected, 13% to 15% appear once; the ten largest clones hold roughly two fifths. General observations from the study: Any FACS-sorted repertoire could hold abundant clonotypes that contaminate it from the bulk population. Post-booster repertoires contained most primary-vaccination clones again (96% CD4, 88% CD8).

The TCR sequence derives from a man younger than 30 who received the YFV17D yellow fever vaccine. V usage is TRBV4-1 and J usage is TRBJ1-2; weak D call: TRBD1 (6 bases). The sequenced sample was CD8+ T cells sorted from PBMCs, obtained 5 days after the yellow fever booster vaccination. The CDR3 here is CASSQDTGFGGYTF. In DNA form, the CDR3 reads TGCGCCAGCAGCCAAGATACAGGGTTTGGCGGCTACACCTTC.